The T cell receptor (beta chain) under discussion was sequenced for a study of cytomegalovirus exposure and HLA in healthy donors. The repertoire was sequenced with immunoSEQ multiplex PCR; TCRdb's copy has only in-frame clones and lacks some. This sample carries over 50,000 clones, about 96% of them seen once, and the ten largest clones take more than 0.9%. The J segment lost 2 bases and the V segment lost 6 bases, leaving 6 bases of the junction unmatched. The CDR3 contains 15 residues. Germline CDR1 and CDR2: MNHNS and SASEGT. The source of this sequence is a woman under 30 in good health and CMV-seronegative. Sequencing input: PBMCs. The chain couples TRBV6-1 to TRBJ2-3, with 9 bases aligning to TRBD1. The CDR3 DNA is TGTGCCAGCAGGGCCCGGGACAGGGCCACAGATACGCAGTATTTT. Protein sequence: CASRARDRATDTQYF.